The rows below give T cell receptor beta chains drawn from one sample of a study of T cell repertoires in cytomegalovirus infection. TCRdb reprocessed the reads via MiXCR and lists one record per CDR3 protein. The table records some 680,000 distinct CDR3 sequences, roughly a third of them present only once. Sequencing was performed on PBMCs. The source is a human donor in good health (CMV status not recorded). Some clones in this sample may be carry-over from other donors' samples. Each CDR3 is given with its conserved first and last residue. Each record gives: V gene, J gene, CDR3 length, clone size, CDR3 protein. Clone size, where shown, is once, few, many, or a class for clones that have expanded.

TRBV4-3,TRBJ2-1,15,few,CASSQSGSSYNEQFF
TRBV5-5,TRBJ2-6,18,few,CASSLTTGGSSGANVLTF
TRBV18,TRBJ1-3,17,once,CASSPIPGPLSGNTIYF
TRBV19,TRBJ2-1,12,few,CASSIIGQSRFF
TRBV20-1,TRBJ2-3,12,-,CSGDRSTDTQYF
TRBV28,TRBJ2-5,14,few,CASRVAGGGETQYF
TRBV7-8,TRBJ2-3,13,-,CASRPHGADTQYF
TRBV28,TRBJ2-7,14,few,CASSSPGTSSEQYF
TRBV7-2,TRBJ2-1,14,-,CASTMRAAYNEQFF
TRBV4-1,TRBJ1-5,17,-,CASSQDRGEIRNQPQHF
TRBV20-1,TRBJ1-5,13,-,CSVPGRSNQPQHF
TRBV11-2,TRBJ2-7,14,few,CASSWGWGSAEQYF
TRBV30,TRBJ1-1,12,-,CAWSGENTEAFF
TRBV11-2,TRBJ1-2,11,few,CASSSLSLYTF
TRBV6-5,TRBJ2-5,16,-,CASSSLAGEGLGAQYF
TRBV7-2,TRBJ2-3,15,few,CASSSRDGRTDTQYF
TRBV9,TRBJ2-5,16,once,CASSVDSGGAHETQYF
TRBV12-3/TRBV12-4,TRBJ1-1,15,few,CASSFLWGWNTEAFF
TRBV5-4,TRBJ2-7,15,-,CASSLAGAGAYEQYF
TRBV2,TRBJ1-4,14,-,CASSFKRTNEKLFF
TRBV6-6,TRBJ2-6,18,-,CASSGSNIDSSGADVLTF
TRBV4-1,TRBJ2-3,19,many,CASSQDPLGVAGSTDTQYF
TRBV9,TRBJ2-5,14,-,CASSPTSGAETQYF
TRBV6-5,TRBJ1-5,12,-,CASSPGTQPQHF
TRBV28,TRBJ1-2,15,few,CASSFNSRTRPGYTF
TRBV27,TRBJ1-5,15,-,CASSLSRAANQPQHF
TRBV4-1,TRBJ1-2,15,-,CASSQEEMDGYGYTF
TRBV7-9,TRBJ2-1,15,few,CASSLAPSGMDEQFF
TRBV7-6,TRBJ1-5,13,few,CASSGDRGQPQHF
TRBV6-5,TRBJ1-1,14,-,CASSYRAGVAEAFF
TRBV27,TRBJ1-6,15,once,CASSRRGVLNSPLHF
TRBV11-1,TRBJ2-7,15,-,CASSLVPARSYEQYF
TRBV5-1,TRBJ2-5,14,-,CASSLGANQETQYF
TRBV7-2,TRBJ2-3,11,few,CASSYRDTQYF
TRBV6-6,TRBJ1-1,15,-,CASSYGGAGNTEAFF
TRBV7-8,TRBJ1-1,13,few,CASSRGGVTEAFF
TRBV6-6,TRBJ2-1,16,-,CARSYNDRRAYNEQFF
TRBV6-5,TRBJ2-1,17,-,CASSYRNLGLANNEQFF
TRBV7-9,TRBJ1-1,15,-,CASSLTGGAGAEAFF
TRBV7-3,TRBJ2-2,15,-,CASSLTEGSTGELSF
TRBV15,TRBJ2-3,14,few,CATSNRVVGDTQYF
TRBV24-1,TRBJ2-7,16,many,CATSDRNRDGRYEQYF
TRBV6-5,TRBJ1-1,14,-,CATFRGGAVTEAFF
TRBV7-6,TRBJ2-2,15,-,CACSKGIVDTGELFF
TRBV6-1,TRBJ2-4,14,-,CASSYGTSDRSQYF